Only a few counts were recorded for the clone carrying this T cell receptor beta chain. The PCR contained 60 Vbeta and 13 Jbeta primers. Sequencing used immunoSEQ multiplex PCR; TCRdb keeps in-frame clones, though not all of them. The repertoire holds some 150,000 clones, 55% to 75% seen once, with about 7.1% in the top ten. The CDR3 covers 15 residues. Germline loops: CDR1 MDHEN, CDR2 SYDVKM. V gave up 5 bases and J gave up 6 bases, with 19 bases separating them. The data belong to a study of cytomegalovirus exposure and HLA in healthy donors. Overall study context: Within the Caucasian-associated ancestry cluster were 81% of the roughly 360 genotyped donors.

The sequence was obtained from a woman in her fifties or sixties in good health and CMV-seropositive. The chain couples TRBV28 to TRBJ1-1; D is perhaps TRBD1 (6 bases). Sequences were obtained from PBMCs. CDR3 DNA: TGTGCCAGCAGTCCATACAGGGAGTCGAGCCCTGAAGCTTTCTTT. It translates to CASSPYRESSPEAFF.